This T cell receptor (beta chain) was recorded in a study of shared clonotypes between healthy human individuals. For the study at large: For every donor, three CD4 naive, three CD4 memory, two CD8 naive and one CD8 memory plates were used. General observations from the study: A reduction in generation probabilities was seen for non-shared clonotypes relative to those shared by all four donors.

CDR1 SGHTA and CDR2 FQGNSA come from the germline V gene. V shed 5 bases, J shed 9 bases, and the junction held 16 bases outside the gene matches. The length of the CDR3 is 17 residues. Concerning this clone: Its antigen is undetermined.

Sorted-subset replicate PCRs used around 200 ng of genomic DNA. This amount corresponded to some 32,000 T cell genomes. The assay was immunoSEQ multiplex PCR, and TCRdb's table has in-frame clones only and misses some. The profile shows 550,000 to 800,000 clones, around 91% of them singletons. Sample: memory CD8+ T cells from PBMCs. This sample's subset: CD45RO+ cells pooled with CCR7-negative TemRA cells. The TCR sequence derives from a man between 18 and 29 years old in good health. Some clones in this sample may be carry-over from other donors' samples. The V call is TRBV7-2, the J call TRBJ2-1; 10 bases fit TRBD2. CDR3 nucleotides: TGTGCCAGCAGCGACCGGACGGGGGCTAGCGGGGGAGGTGAGCAGTTCTTC. Protein product: CASSDRTGASGGGEQFF.